This T cell receptor (beta chain) was retrieved from a study of shared T cell receptors in the human thymus. Only in-frame clones appear in the TCRdb table, and some are missing; sequencing was by immunoSEQ multiplex PCR. This repertoire shows 700,000 or so clones, 75% to 90% found once; its top ten account for around 0.01%. Per germline, CDR1 SNHLY and CDR2 FYNNEI. The ends were cut back, 4 bases at V and 5 bases at J, with 14 bases in the middle. The CDR3 extends over 14 amino acids. The same data also went into a second study, on human thymus T cells. From that study: Thymus was obtained from resections taken during corrective heart surgery. V and J gene usage appeared biased in thymic and blood repertoires. Unrelated individuals had highly overlapping thymic repertoires, as reported in related research.

This receptor was taken from a girl under three years old with a congenital heart defect. Sequences were obtained from thymocytes. This chain connects TRBV2 to TRBJ1-2; D uncertain. The CDR3 sequence: CASSVKMASYGYTF. For the CDR3, the DNA is TGTGCCAGCAGTGTTAAGATGGCCAGTTATGGCTACACCTTC.